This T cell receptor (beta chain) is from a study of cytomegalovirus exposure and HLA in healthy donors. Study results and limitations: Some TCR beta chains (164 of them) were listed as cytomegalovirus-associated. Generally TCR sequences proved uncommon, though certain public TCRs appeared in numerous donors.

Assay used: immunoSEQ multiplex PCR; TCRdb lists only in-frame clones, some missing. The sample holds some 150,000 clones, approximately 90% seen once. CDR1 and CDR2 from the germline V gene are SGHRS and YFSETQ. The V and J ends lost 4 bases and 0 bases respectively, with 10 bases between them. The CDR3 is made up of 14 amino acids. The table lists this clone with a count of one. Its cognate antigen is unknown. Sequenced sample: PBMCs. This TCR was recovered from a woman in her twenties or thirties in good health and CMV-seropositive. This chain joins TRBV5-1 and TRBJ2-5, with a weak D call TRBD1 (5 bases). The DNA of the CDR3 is TGCGCCAGCAGCGGAAACAGGAACCAAGAGACCCAGTACTTC. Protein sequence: CASSGNRNQETQYF. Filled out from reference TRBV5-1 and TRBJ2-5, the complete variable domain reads KAGVTQTPRYLIKTRGQQVTLSCSPISGHRSVSWYQQTPGQGLQFLFEYFSETQRNKGNFPGRFSGRQFSNSRSEMNVSTLELGDSALYLCASSGNRNQETQYFGPGTRLLVL.